The clone carrying this TCR beta chain came up once. Antigen specificity is unknown. Using a J-beta primer mix together with a sample-barcoded 5' primer, a second PCR was run for roughly 7 to 11 cycles. All cDNA molecules were each tagged by a template-switch adaptor with 12 random nucleotides. TCRdb processed the 5' RACE reads anew with MiXCR; each CDR3 protein has one entry. The sample has about 780,000 distinct CDR3 sequences, about half seen once. These data belong to a study of blood T cells in healthy people across ages. Study overall: About one barcoded beta molecule was captured per two T cells (by template switching).

General study results and limits: As age increased, TCR beta diversity per million T cells fell in a roughly linear fashion. Both naive CD4+ cell counts and diversity were greater in long-lived donors than in aged donors.

The sample taken for sequencing was blood. The sequence came from a man aged 80 or over in good health.

The CDR3: CSASPPLVVSYNEQYF. CDR3 DNA: TGCAGTGCTAGTCCACCACTTGTCGTCTCCTACAATGAGCAGTACTTC. The chain uses TRBV20-1 and TRBJ2-1; D ambiguous. The DNA end favors TRBJ2-7, so the J call may be wrong. The length of the CDR3 is 16 residues. Germline CDR1 reads DFQATT; CDR2 reads SNEGSKA (reference sequence).